These 10 T cell receptor beta chains were all obtained from the same sample, sequenced in a study of blood T cell repertoires in COVID-19. Generated by immunoSEQ multiplex PCR, the TCRdb table keeps only in-frame clones and is missing some. The table has some 110,000 clones, 70% to 90% seen once; the top ten hold 1.1% to 1.5%. Input material: peripheral blood. The source is a man in his forties or fifties with acute or convalescent COVID-19.

This chain links TRBV5-1 with TRBJ2-1; 8 nucleotides agree with TRBD1. V gave up 1 base and J gave up 3 bases; unmatched junction bases: 3. Germline V gene data show CDR1 as SGHRS and CDR2 as YFSETQ. The CDR3 runs to 15 residues. The CDR3 DNA follows: TGCGCCAGCAGCTTGACAGGGGGTGGCTACAATGAGCAGTTCTTC. This gives the protein CASSLTGGGYNEQFF.

The rearrangement uses TRBV25-1 and TRBJ2-3, with 12 bases identical to TRBD2. After removal of 6 bases from V and 7 bases from J, the junction contained 2 bases not matched to a gene. Germline CDR1 reads MGHDK; CDR2 reads SYGVNS. The CDR3 spans 13 residues. This CDR3 reads CASRRTSGNTQYF. The CDR3 DNA reads TGTGCCAGCAGGAGGACTAGCGGGAATACGCAGTATTTT. Combining the CDR3 with reference TRBV25-1 and TRBJ2-3 gives the whole variable domain EADIYQTPRYLVIGTGKKITLECSQTMGHDKMYWYQQDPGMELHLIHYSYGVNSTEKGDLSSESTVSRIRTEHFPLTLESARPSHTSQYLCASRRTSGNTQYFGPGTRLTVL.

The rearrangement links TRBV7-9 to TRBJ1-4, with 7 bases fitting TRBD1. CDR3 length: 14 residues. With 5 bases clipped from V and 3 bases from J, the junction kept 3 bases outside the gene matches. Germline CDR1 and CDR2: SEHNR and FQNEAQ (reference sequence). The CDR3 nucleotides are TGTGCCAGCAGCACCGGGACAGCTAATGAAAAACTGTTTTTT. This gives the protein CASSTGTANEKLFF.

The rearrangement uses TRBV9 and TRBJ2-1; D unclear. V lost 7 bases, J lost 0 bases, and 11 bases lay in between. CDR3 size: 14 residues. Germline V gene sequence: CDR1 SGDLS, CDR2 YYNGEE. In nucleotides, the CDR3 is TGTGCCAGCGGTTCGGCTAGCTCCTACAATGAGCAGTTCTTC. Protein: CASGSASSYNEQFF.

The chain joins TRBV7-2 to TRBJ1-1; 7 nucleotides match TRBD1. Germline-derived CDR1 and CDR2 are SGHTA and FQGNSA. V lost 4 bases, J lost 1 base, and 6 bases stayed unmatched. CDR3 size: 15 residues. The CDR3 loop is CASSSRTGQNTEAFF. In DNA, the CDR3 is TGTGCCAGCAGCTCACGGACAGGCCAGAACACTGAAGCTTTCTTT.

This clone was detected once. The V gene is TRBV5-1, the J gene TRBJ2-1, with 11 positions matching TRBD2. Per the germline V gene, CDR1 is SGHRS and CDR2 is YFSETQ. V dropped 1 base and J dropped 9; count of bases not matched to a gene: 3. The CDR3 runs 14 residues. The CDR3 here is CASSLSLAGGEQFF. As DNA, the CDR3 is TGCGCCAGCAGCTTGTCGCTAGCGGGGGGTGAGCAGTTCTTC.

This chain joins TRBV4-2 and TRBJ2-2; D ambiguous. V gave up 5 bases and J gave up 1 base, with 5 bases separating them. The CDR3 length is 13 residues. In germline, CDR1 is LGHNA, CDR2 YNFKEQ. As DNA, the CDR3 is TGTGCCAGCAGCGGGCAGAACACCGGGGAGCTGTTTTTT. Its translation: CASSGQNTGELFF.

The gene calls are TRBV6-8 and TRBJ1-2; D is undetermined. V shed 2 bases and J shed 4 bases, with 14 bases lying between them. CDR1 MNHGY and CDR2 SAAAGT come from the germline V gene. The CDR3 consists of 15 residues. CDR3 coding DNA: TGTGCCAGCAGTTACCCGAGACTACTAGGCTATGGCTACACCTTC. Translated: CASSYPRLLGYGYTF.

The genes are TRBV7-9 and TRBJ2-5; D gene uncertain. Germline CDR1 and CDR2: SEHNR and FQNEAQ (reference sequence). CDR3 size: 15 residues. V lost 1 base to trimming and J lost 5 bases, with 14 bases between them. CDR3 DNA sequence: TGTGCCAGCAGCTTAGTGTCGGCTAGGTCGGAGACCCAGTACTTC. It is translated as CASSLVSARSETQYF.

Remarks on this clone: A read error may produce the germline difference seen at one junction end. The V gene is TRBV7-7, the J gene TRBJ2-7; 10 bases are a match to TRBD1. Per the germline V gene, CDR1 is SSHAT and CDR2 is FNYEAQ (reference sequence). This CDR3 contains 16 residues. CDR3 nucleotide sequence: TGTGCTAGCAGCTTAAGTTTTGGGACAGGGGTCGACGAGCAGTACTTC. Amino acid sequence: CASSLSFGTGVDEQYF.